This T cell receptor beta chain was captured in a study of T cells expressing NK-cell markers. Study-wide background: From sorted CD3+CD56+NKG2C+, CD3+CD56+NKG2C- and CD3+CD56-NKG2C+ T cells came the TCR beta repertoires. The study sequenced eight donors, seven HCMV-seropositive and one seronegative. General study points: These clonotypes additionally ranked first within the CD3+CD56-NKG2C+ fraction of several donors.

Germline V lookup: CDR1 MNHEY, CDR2 SVGAGI. The CDR3 totals 17 residues. cDNA encoding TCR beta was synthesized via 5'RACE template switching incorporating UMIs. TCRdb reanalyzed the 5' RACE reads and collapses them to one entry per CDR3 protein, without DNA. This listing includes 550,000 to 600,000 distinct CDR3 sequences. For this clonotype: Its antigen is as yet unknown.

This chain joins TRBV6-5 and TRBJ2-2; TCRdb reports TRBD1, a call that lacks DNA to check it against. The TCR was taken from a man younger than 30 in good health. Sample: blood T cells: a sorted CD56 or NKG2C T cell subset, CD4+ or CD8+ T cells, or bulk PBMC T cells (not recorded which). The CDR3 loop is CASSYRRSGERGGELFF.